The 15 T cell receptor beta chains below were found in one sample sequenced in a study of control samples from healthy donors and cancer patients. TCRdb's table, derived via immunoSEQ multiplex PCR, lists solely in-frame clones and lacks some. The repertoire holds over 200,000 clones, with around 79% as singletons. The sequencing input was PBMCs. The receptor source for this set is a woman aged 55-75 years with lung cancer.

This chain uses TRBV6-1 with TRBJ2-1; no clear D gene. Germline values: CDR1 MNHNS, CDR2 SASEGT. CDR3 length: 16 residues. V shed 4 bases and J shed 3 bases, with 16 bases lying between them. CDR3 region: CASSGQTPNGYNEQFF. The CDR3 DNA is TGTGCCAGCAGTGGTCAGACCCCAAACGGCTACAATGAGCAGTTCTTC.

This rearrangement joins TRBV11-2 to TRBJ1-2; D is ambiguous. The CDR3 is made up of 12 amino acids. Trimming left V 0 bases short and J 4 bases short, with 3 bases between. Per germline, CDR1 SGHAT and CDR2 FQNNGV. The CDR3 nucleotides are TGTGCCAGCAGCTTAGAATCCTATGGCTACACCTTC. It encodes CASSLESYGYTF.

This chain connects TRBV19 to TRBJ1-2; D might be TRBD1 (5 bases). CDR3 length: 14 amino acids. The germline V gene encodes CDR1 LNHDA and CDR2 SQIVND (reference sequence). V lost 2 bases to trimming and J lost 4 bases, with 11 bases between them. CDR3 in amino acids: CASSIPLDIYGYTF. The CDR3 region has the DNA TGTGCCAGTAGTATACCTCTGGACATCTATGGCTACACCTTC.

The chain recombines TRBV28 with TRBJ2-3; 8 bases fit TRBD1. This CDR3 comprises 14 residues. V lost 5 bases and J lost 4; bases outside the gene matches: 5. Per the germline V gene, CDR1 is MDHEN and CDR2 is SYDVKM. In nucleotides, the CDR3 is TGTGCCAGCAGTCCCCCGACAGGGGCAGATACGCAGTATTTT. The encoded protein is CASSPPTGADTQYF. Drawing the rest from reference TRBV28 and TRBJ2-3, the complete variable domain is DVKVTQSSRYLVKRTGEKVFLECVQDMDHENMFWYRQDPGLGLRLIYFSYDVKMKEKGDIPEGYSVSREKKERFSLILESASTNQTSMYLCASSPPTGADTQYFGPGTRLTVL.

The rearrangement uses TRBV6-5 and TRBJ2-7; unclear D gene. This CDR3 has 14 residues. The germline V and J ends were trimmed by 0 bases and 4 bases, with 10 bases remaining between them. Germline CDR1 MNHEY, CDR2 SVGAGI. The CDR3: CASSYSPELYEQYF. Here the CDR3 DNA reads TGTGCCAGCAGTTACTCCCCGGAGTTGTACGAGCAGTACTTC.

In this sample, this clone turned up a few times. The chain joins TRBV18 to TRBJ2-1; 8 nucleotides match TRBD1. The CDR3 has 15 residues. J gave up 8 bases and V 0 bases, and 6 bases lay outside the gene matches. The germline gives CDR1 KGHSH, CDR2 LQKENI. Here the CDR3 DNA reads TGTGCCAGCTCACCACCGGGACAGGTATTTGATGAGCAGTTCTTC. Its protein product is CASSPPGQVFDEQFF.

The gene calls are TRBV5-4 and TRBJ2-7; 9 bases map to TRBD1. This CDR3 contains 15 residues. CDR1 SGHNT and CDR2 YYREEE come from the germline V gene (reference sequence). V lost 4 bases and J lost 3; bases outside the gene matches: 8. CDR3: CASSTQGDRDYEQYF. CDR3 coding DNA: TGTGCCAGCAGCACGCAGGGGGACAGGGACTACGAGCAGTACTTC.

Regarding this clone: Other DNA sequences in the sample encode the same CDR3. The chain combines TRBV5-1 with TRBJ1-3; no clear D. The CDR3 totals 14 residues. The V gene lost 0 bases and the J gene lost 3 bases, with 7 bases spanning the gap. The germline V gene encodes CDR1 SGHRS and CDR2 YFSETQ. In nucleotides, the CDR3 is TGCGCCAGCAGCTTGGCTGGGTATGGAAACACCATATATTTT. Encoded protein: CASSLAGYGNTIYF.

This rearrangement joins TRBV5-1 to TRBJ1-5; 8 bases line up with TRBD1. The V segment lost 5 bases and the J segment 2 bases; nucleotides outside the gene matches: 6. From germline, CDR1 is SGHRS and CDR2 YFSETQ. The CDR3 sequence is 15 residues long. CDR3 protein: CASSPGGLGNQPQHF. CDR3 nucleotides: TGCGCCAGCAGTCCAGGGGGCTTGGGCAATCAGCCCCAGCATTTT.

The chain has TRBV6-4 and TRBJ2-7; D tentatively fits TRBD1 or TRBD2 (5 bases each). With 7 bases removed from V and 0 bases from J, the gap between germline ends came to 16 bases. CDR1 and CDR2 from the germline V gene are MRHNA and SNTAGT. The CDR3 runs to 15 residues. This chain's CDR3 is CASTKGRISSYEQYF. DNA of the CDR3: TGTGCCAGCACTAAGGGACGTATAAGCTCCTACGAGCAGTACTTC.

The chain combines TRBV10-3 with TRBJ1-2; D is perhaps TRBD1 (6 bases). Germline V gene sequence: CDR1 ENHRY, CDR2 SYGVKD. V lost 8 bases and J lost 4, with 17 bases in between. The CDR3 spans 14 residues. CDR3 DNA: TGTGCCATCCTCCCCGCGGGGGGCGGCTATGGCTACACCTTC. It yields the protein CAILPAGGGYGYTF.

V usage is TRBV7-2 and J usage is TRBJ1-5, with 9 bases matching TRBD1. The CDR3 runs 15 residues. Germline V gene lookup returns CDR1 SGHTA and CDR2 FQGNSA. V was clipped by 2 bases and J by 7 bases; unmatched bases: 6. CDR3 DNA: TGTGCCAGCAGCTTAAGGACAGGGGAAGGCCAGCCCCAGCATTTT. Translating gives CASSLRTGEGQPQHF. The full variable domain, with the rest looked up from reference TRBV7-2 and TRBJ1-5, is GAGVSQSPSNKVTEKGKDVELRCDPISGHTALYWYRQSLGQGLEFLIYFQGNSAPDKSGLPSDRFSAERTGGSVSTLTIQRTQQEDSAVYLCASSLRTGEGQPQHFGDGTRLSIL.

The chain is built from TRBV5-6 and TRBJ2-5; D gene unclear. V dropped 3 bases and J dropped 1 base, with 10 bases sitting between them. Germline loops: CDR1 SGHDT, CDR2 YYEEEE. This CDR3 region has 14 residues. The CDR3 sequence: CASSWIVAQETQYF. CDR3 DNA sequence: TGTGCCAGCAGCTGGATTGTAGCCCAAGAGACCCAGTACTTC. Drawing the rest from reference TRBV5-6 and TRBJ2-5, the complete variable domain is DAGVTQSPTHLIKTRGQQVTLRCSPKSGHDTVSWYQQALGQGPQFIFQYYEEEERQRGNFPDRFSGHQFPNYSSELNVNALLLGDSALYLCASSWIVAQETQYFGPGTRLLVL.

The V and J genes are TRBV2 and TRBJ2-2; TRBD1 matches at 7 bases. Germline V gives CDR1 SNHLY, CDR2 FYNNEI. This CDR3 contains 15 residues. V lost 6 bases, J lost 6 bases, and 10 bases stayed unmatched. As DNA, the CDR3 is TGTGCCAGCAGCGGCAGGAACAGGGGCTCCGGGGAGCTGTTTTTT. Translated: CASSGRNRGSGELFF.

The chain couples TRBV5-4 to TRBJ1-1; 10 bases are shared with TRBD1. The CDR3 is made up of 15 amino acids. Germline trimming cut 0 bases from V and 5 bases from J; bases unmatched to any gene: 4. Germline lookup yields CDR1 SGHNT and CDR2 YYREEE (reference sequence). The CDR3 sequence: CASSLAGTGVTEAFF. The CDR3 bases are TGTGCCAGCAGCTTGGCCGGGACAGGGGTGACTGAAGCTTTCTTT.